The sequence of this T cell receptor beta chain was determined in a study of T cell repertoires in cytomegalovirus infection. TCRdb redid the calling of the reads with MiXCR, one entry per CDR3 protein. The data contain fewer than 700,000 distinct CDR3 sequences, roughly 24% of them singletons. This clonotype appeared once. The TCR comes from a human donor in good health (CMV status not recorded). Some clones in this sample may be carry-over from other donors' samples. The sample comprised CD8+ T cells from PBMCs.

CDR3 coding DNA: TGCAGCGTTGTTGGCATCGCTGAAGCTTTCTTT. Translating gives CSVVGIAEAFF. The J gene is TRBJ1-1, the V gene TRBV29-1; no firm D call. The V end was cut by 4 bases, the J end by 6 bases, with 9 bases between. Germline CDR1 reads SQVTM; CDR2 reads ANQGSEA. The CDR3 length is 11 residues.